What follows is one T cell receptor (beta chain) and its context. Its antigen is currently unknown. The data were obtained in a study of T cells after posttransplantation cyclophosphamide. Cells defined as naive were viable CD3+CD4+ or CD3+CD8+ and CCR7+CD45RA+CD45RO-CD95-CD27+CD28+. Generated by immunoSEQ multiplex PCR, the TCRdb table keeps only in-frame clones and is missing some. The sample shows roughly 23,000 clones, approximately 97% of them seen only once. Study-wide points: Donor-recipient repertoire similarity was low at 1-2 months, rising over year one.

Per the germline V gene, CDR1 is WNHNN and CDR2 is SYGVQD (reference sequence). The V gene end was trimmed by 4 bases and the J gene end by 3 bases; junction bases not matched to a gene: 4. The CDR3 is made up of 15 amino acids. The source is a man between 45 and 60 years old in good health, CMV-negative, and a related stem cell transplant donor. This rearrangement joins TRBV10-1 to TRBJ2-5; 11 bases line up with TRBD1. The sequencing input was naive CD4+ T cells sorted from PBMCs. Here the CDR3 reads CASSVAGQGEETQYF. DNA of the CDR3: TGCGCCAGCAGTGTCGCGGGACAGGGGGAAGAGACCCAGTACTTC.